In this sample, the clone carrying this TCR beta chain turned up many times. Its cognate antigen is unknown. From the germline J gene comes the end of the CDR3, since the read stops 3 residues before it. Some clones are missing from TCRdb's copy, which holds only in-frame ones; the method was immunoSEQ multiplex PCR. The table lists fewer than 25,000 clones, with no singletons. Losses at the gene ends were 8 bases for V and 4 bases for J; bases not matched to a gene: 10. Germline assignment: CDR1 SGHTA and CDR2 FQGTGA. CDR3 length: 16 amino acids. The sample is drawn from a study of T cell clonality in common variable immunodeficiency. Study-level points and caveats: Reportedly, TCR beta sequences from common variable immunodeficiency showed fewer deletions and N-nucleotide insertions.

The chain links TRBV7-3 to TRBJ2-3; TRBD2 matches 12 bases. The sequenced sample was peripheral blood mononuclear cells. This TCR came from a human donor with common variable immunodeficiency. CDR3 sequence reads: CASGPSGGAGADTQYF. The sequenced part of the CDR3 DNA is TGTGCCAGCGGGCCTAGCGGGGGGGCCGGGGCAGATACG.